This T cell receptor beta chain was profiled in a study of T cell changes during pregnancy in multiple sclerosis. Germline V gives CDR1 SGHTA, CDR2 FQGNSA. Losses at the gene ends were 4 bases for V and 6 bases for J; bases not matched to a gene: 2. The CDR3 is 12 amino acids. Libraries were prepared by immunoSEQ multiplex PCR; TCRdb keeps only in-frame clonotypes and omits some of them. The sample lists tens of thousands of clones, about 89% seen once, with roughly 0.87% in the top ten. Source: peripheral blood, taken in the second trimester of pregnancy. The chain recombines TRBV7-2 with TRBJ1-2, with TRBD1 identical over 7 bases. The source is a female donor with multiple sclerosis, enrolled in a pregnancy study. The CDR3 DNA follows: TGTGCCAGCAGCTGGGACAGTAATGGCTACACCTTC. This translates into CASSWDSNGYTF.